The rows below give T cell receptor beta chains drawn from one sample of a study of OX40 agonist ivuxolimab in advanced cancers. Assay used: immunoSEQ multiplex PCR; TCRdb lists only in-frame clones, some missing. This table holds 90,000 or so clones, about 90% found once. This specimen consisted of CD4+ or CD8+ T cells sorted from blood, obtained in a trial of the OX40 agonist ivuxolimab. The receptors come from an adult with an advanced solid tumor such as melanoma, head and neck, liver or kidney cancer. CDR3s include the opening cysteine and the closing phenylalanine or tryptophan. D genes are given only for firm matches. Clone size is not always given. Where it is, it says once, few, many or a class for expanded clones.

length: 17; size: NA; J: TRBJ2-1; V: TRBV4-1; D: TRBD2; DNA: TGCGCCAGCAGCCAAGCTGGTGGACTAGCGATCGACAATGAGCAGTTCTTC; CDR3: CASSQAGGLAIDNEQFF
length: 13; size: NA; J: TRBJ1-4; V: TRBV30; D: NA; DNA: TGTGCCTGGAGTGTGGGACGAGCCGAAAAACTGTTTTTT; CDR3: CAWSVGRAEKLFF
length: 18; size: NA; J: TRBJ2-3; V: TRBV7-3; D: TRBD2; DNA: TGTGCCAGCAGCTTAACAGTGGCTAGCGGTACTCTCACAGATACGCAGTATTTT; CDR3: CASSLTVASGTLTDTQYF
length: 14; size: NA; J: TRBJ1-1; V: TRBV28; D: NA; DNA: TGTGCCAGCAGTTTCCTCGCGGGTGCCACTGAAGCTTTCTTT; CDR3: CASSFLAGATEAFF
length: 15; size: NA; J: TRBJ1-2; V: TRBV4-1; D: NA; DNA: TGCGCCAGCAGCCAAGGGAAGGCCGGCCCGTTGGACTACACCTTC; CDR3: CASSQGKAGPLDYTF
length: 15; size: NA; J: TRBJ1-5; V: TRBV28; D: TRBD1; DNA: TGTGCCAGCAGTCCAGGGGGCATTGGCAATCAGCCCCAGCATTTT; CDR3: CASSPGGIGNQPQHF
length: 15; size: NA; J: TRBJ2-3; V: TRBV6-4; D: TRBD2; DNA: TGTGCCAGCTCTTACCTAGCGGGAGTACCAGATACGCAGTATTTT; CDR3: CASSYLAGVPDTQYF
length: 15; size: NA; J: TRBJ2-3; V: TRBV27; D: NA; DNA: TGTGCCAGCAGTTCTTATCCCGAGCCCACAGATACGCAGTATTTT; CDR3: CASSSYPEPTDTQYF
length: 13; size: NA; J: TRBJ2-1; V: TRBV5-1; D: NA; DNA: TGCGCCAGCAGCTTTCTACTAACTGGTGAGCAGTTCTTC; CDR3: CASSFLLTGEQFF
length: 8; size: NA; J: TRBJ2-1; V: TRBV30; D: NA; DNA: TGTGCCCAAGATGAGCAGTTCTTC; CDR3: CAQDEQFF
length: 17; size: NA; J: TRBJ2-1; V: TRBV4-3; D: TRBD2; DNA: TGCGCCAGCAGCCAAGATGGACTAGCGGGGGGGGAAGGTGAGCAGTTCTTC; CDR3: CASSQDGLAGGEGEQFF
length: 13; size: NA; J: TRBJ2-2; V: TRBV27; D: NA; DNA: TGTGCCAGCAGCAATCCTTACACCGGGGAGCTGTTTTTT; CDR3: CASSNPYTGELFF
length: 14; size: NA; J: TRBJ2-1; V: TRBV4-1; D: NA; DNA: TGCGCCAGCAGCCAAGGTCCGGGGTACAATGAGCAGTTCTTC; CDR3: CASSQGPGYNEQFF
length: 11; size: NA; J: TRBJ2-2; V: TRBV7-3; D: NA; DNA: TGTGCCAGCAGCTTAGCCGGGGAGCTGTTTTTT; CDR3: CASSLAGELFF
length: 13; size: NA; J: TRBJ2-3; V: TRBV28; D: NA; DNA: TGTGCCAGTGACAGCCCTTTGACAGATACGCAGTATTTT; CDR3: CASDSPLTDTQYF
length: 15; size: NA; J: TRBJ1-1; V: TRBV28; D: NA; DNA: TGTGCCAGCAGTTCATGGACAGAAAAGAACACTGAAGCTTTCTTT; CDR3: CASSSWTEKNTEAFF
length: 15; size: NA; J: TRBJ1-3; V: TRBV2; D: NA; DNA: TGTGCCAGCAGGGAGTGGGGATTTTCTGGAAACACCATATATTTT; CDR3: CASREWGFSGNTIYF
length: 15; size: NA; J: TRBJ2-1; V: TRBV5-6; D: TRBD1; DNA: TGTGCCAGCAGGGGGACAGATATAACCTACAATGAGCAGTTCTTC; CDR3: CASRGTDITYNEQFF
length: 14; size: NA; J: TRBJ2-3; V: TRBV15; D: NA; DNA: TGTGCCACCAGCAGAGATCTCTCCCTGGGCACGCAGTATTTT; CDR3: CATSRDLSLGTQYF
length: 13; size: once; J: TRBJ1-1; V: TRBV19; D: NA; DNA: TGTGCCAGTAGTTGGGTGGCTGCGGATGAAGCTTTCTTT; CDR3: CASSWVAADEAFF
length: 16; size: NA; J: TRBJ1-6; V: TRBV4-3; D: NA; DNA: TGCGCCAGCAGCCAAATTTGGGACATCGGCAATTCACCCCTCCACTTT; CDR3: CASSQIWDIGNSPLHF
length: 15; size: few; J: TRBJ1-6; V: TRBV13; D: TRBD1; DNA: TGTGCCAGCAGCGGACTGGGACAGGGCGATTCACCCCTCCACTTT; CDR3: CASSGLGQGDSPLHF
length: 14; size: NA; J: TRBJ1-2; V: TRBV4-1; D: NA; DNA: TGCGCCAGCTCAAGACAGCCACTTAACTATGGCTACACCTTC; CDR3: CASSRQPLNYGYTF
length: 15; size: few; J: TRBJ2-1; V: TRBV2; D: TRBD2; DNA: TGTGCCAGCAGTGATTGGACTAGCGGGAGGGCCCTGCAGTTCTTC; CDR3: CASSDWTSGRALQFF
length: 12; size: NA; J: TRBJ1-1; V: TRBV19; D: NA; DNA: TGTGCCAGTAGGGTAGGAGGGGTCGAAGCTTTCTTT; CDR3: CASRVGGVEAFF
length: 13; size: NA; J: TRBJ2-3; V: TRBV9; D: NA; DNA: TGTGCCAGCAGCCCCCGGTACACAGATACGCAGTATTTT; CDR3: CASSPRYTDTQYF
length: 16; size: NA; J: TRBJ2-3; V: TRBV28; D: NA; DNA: TGTGCCAGCAGTCCCGGGACACTAGTTACCACAGATACGCAGTATTTT; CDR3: CASSPGTLVTTDTQYF
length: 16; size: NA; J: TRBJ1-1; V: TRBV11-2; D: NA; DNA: TGTGCCAGCAGCTTAGGTCCTAACCGAGCGAACACTGAAGCTTTCTTT; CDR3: CASSLGPNRANTEAFF
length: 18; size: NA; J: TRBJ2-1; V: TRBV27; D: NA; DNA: TGTGCCAGCAGTTTATCGCCCCGAGCGGAGAGGCCGGACTATGAGCAGTTCTTC; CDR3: CASSLSPRAERPDYEQFF
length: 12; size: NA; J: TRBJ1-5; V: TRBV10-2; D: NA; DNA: TGCGCCAGCAGTGAGTCCCCTCAGCCCCAGCATTTT; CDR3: CASSESPQPQHF
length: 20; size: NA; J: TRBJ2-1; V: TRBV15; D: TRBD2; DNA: TGTGCCACCCGTACCAGCGGGAGGGCCGGTGTAGCCAATATCTACAATGAGCAGTTCTTC; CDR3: CATRTSGRAGVANIYNEQFF
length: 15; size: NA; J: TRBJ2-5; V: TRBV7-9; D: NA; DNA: TGTGCCAGCAGCTTATGGGGTGGGGCTGGAGAGACCCAGTACTTC; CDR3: CASSLWGGAGETQYF
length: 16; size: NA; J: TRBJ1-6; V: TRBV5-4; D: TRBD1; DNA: TGTGCCAGCAGCAAGGACAGGGGGCATCACGATTCACCCCTCCACTTT; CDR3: CASSKDRGHHDSPLHF
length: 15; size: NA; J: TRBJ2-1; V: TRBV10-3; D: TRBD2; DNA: TGTGCCATCAGTGAGTCCGGGGGGATCGACAATGAGCAGTTCTTC; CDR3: CAISESGGIDNEQFF
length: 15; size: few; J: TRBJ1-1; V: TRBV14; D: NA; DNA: TGTGCCAGCAGCCAAGCAGGAGGGCGAGGCACTGAAGCTTTCTTT; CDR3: CASSQAGGRGTEAFF
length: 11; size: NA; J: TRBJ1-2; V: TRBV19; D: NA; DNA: TGTGCCAGTGCCGCCAGTTTCGGCTACACCTTC; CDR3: CASAASFGYTF
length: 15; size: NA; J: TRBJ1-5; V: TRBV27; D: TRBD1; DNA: TGTGCCAGCAGAACAGGGGTATATAGCAATCAGCCCCAGCATTTT; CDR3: CASRTGVYSNQPQHF
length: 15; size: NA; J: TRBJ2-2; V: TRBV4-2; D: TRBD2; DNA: TGTGCCAGCAGCCGGACTAGCGGGAACACCGGGGAGCTGTTTTTT; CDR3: CASSRTSGNTGELFF
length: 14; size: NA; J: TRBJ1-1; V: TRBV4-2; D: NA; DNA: TGTGCCAGCAGCTCCCACAGGGAGAACACTGAAGCTTTCTTT; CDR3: CASSSHRENTEAFF
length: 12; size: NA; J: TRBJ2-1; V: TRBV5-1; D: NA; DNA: TGCGCCAGCAGCTTTAATTACAATGAGCAGTTCTTC; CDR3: CASSFNYNEQFF
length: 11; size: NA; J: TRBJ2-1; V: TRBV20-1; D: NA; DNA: TGCAGTGCTAGGAGATACAATGAGCAGTTCTTC; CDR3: CSARRYNEQFF
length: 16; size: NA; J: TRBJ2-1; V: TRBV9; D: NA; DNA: TGTGCCAGCAGTCCCCTTGAGTCTGCAGGGGTCTGGGAGCAGTTCTTC; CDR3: CASSPLESAGVWEQFF
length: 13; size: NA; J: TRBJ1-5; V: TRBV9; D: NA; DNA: TGTGCCAGCAGCGTAGCTGTCGGCCAGCCCCAGCATTTT; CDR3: CASSVAVGQPQHF
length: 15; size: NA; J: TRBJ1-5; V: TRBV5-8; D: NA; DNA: TGTGCCAGCAGCTCGCCCCTTGTAATTGCGCAGCCCCAGCATTTT; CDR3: CASSSPLVIAQPQHF
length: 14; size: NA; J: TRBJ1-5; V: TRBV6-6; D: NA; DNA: TGTGCCAGCATGGGACAAGGAGATACTCAGCCCCAGCATTTT; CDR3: CASMGQGDTQPQHF
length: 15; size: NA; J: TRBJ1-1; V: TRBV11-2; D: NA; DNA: TGTGCCAGCAGCTTAAACTCGGGACTGAACACTGAAGCTTTCTTT; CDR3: CASSLNSGLNTEAFF
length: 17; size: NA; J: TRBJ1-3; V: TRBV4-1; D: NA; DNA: TGCGCCAGCAGCCAAGTTGTGGCCACGGGAGAGGGAAACACCATATATTTT; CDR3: CASSQVVATGEGNTIYF
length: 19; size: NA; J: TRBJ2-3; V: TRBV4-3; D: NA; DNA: TGCGCCAGCAGCCAAGATGAGGGGGTCGGGACAAAGGGGATGGATACGCAGTATTTT; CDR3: CASSQDEGVGTKGMDTQYF
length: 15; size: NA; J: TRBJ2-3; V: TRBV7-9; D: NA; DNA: TGTGCCAGCAGCTTAAGTTCGGGGGGCCTAGATACGCAGTATTTT; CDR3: CASSLSSGGLDTQYF
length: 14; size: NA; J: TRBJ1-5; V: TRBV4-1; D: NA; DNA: TGCGCCAGCAGCCAGCGGATCCGTGATCAGCCCCAGCATTTT; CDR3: CASSQRIRDQPQHF
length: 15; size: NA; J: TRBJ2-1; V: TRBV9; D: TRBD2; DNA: TGTGCCAGCAGCCCCCCCAGCGGGAGAATATATGAGCAGTTCTTC; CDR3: CASSPPSGRIYEQFF
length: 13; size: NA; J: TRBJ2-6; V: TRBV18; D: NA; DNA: TGTGCCAGTTGGGCGTCTGGGGCCAACGTCCTGACTTTC; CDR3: CASWASGANVLTF
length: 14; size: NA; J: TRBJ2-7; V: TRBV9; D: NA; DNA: TGTGCCAGCAGCGTAGACGAGGGAAGGTACGAGCAGTACTTC; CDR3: CASSVDEGRYEQYF
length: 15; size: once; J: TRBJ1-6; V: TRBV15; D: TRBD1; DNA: TGTGCCACCAGCGTGGGACAGGGAGTAGATTCACCCCTCCACTTT; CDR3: CATSVGQGVDSPLHF
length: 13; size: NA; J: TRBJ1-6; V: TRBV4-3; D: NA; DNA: TGCGCCAGCAGCCAAGTGGAGGGCTCACCCCTCCACTTT; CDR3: CASSQVEGSPLHF
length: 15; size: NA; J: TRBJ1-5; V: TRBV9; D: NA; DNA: TGTGCCAGCAGCGCCCGGCCGGTCTCGCGTCAGCCCCAGCATTTT; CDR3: CASSARPVSRQPQHF
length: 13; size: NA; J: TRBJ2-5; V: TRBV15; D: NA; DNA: TGTGCCACCAGCAGAGACAGGTGGGAGACCCAGTACTTC; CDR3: CATSRDRWETQYF